The rows below give T cell receptor beta chains drawn from one sample of a study of blood T cell repertoires in COVID-19. The method was immunoSEQ multiplex PCR; TCRdb's version includes in-frame clones alone and lacks a portion of them. The data contain about 170,000 clones, approximately 87% of them singletons. Sequencing used PBMCs or T cells enriched from blood (not recorded which). These TCRs come from a woman aged 50 to 60 who had recovered from COVID-19. Each CDR3 is given with its conserved first and last residue. Fields, in order: V gene, J gene, clone size, D gene, CDR3 DNA, CDR3 protein. A D gene is named only where the DNA matches it firmly. Only some rows state a clone size, as once, few, many or a class for expanded clones.

TRBV6-2/TRBV6-3	TRBJ2-3	once	NA	TGTGCCAGCAGTACCTACTCAGGGTCAGATACGCAGTATTTT	CASSTYSGSDTQYF
TRBV5-5	TRBJ2-5	NA	TRBD1	TGTGCCAGCAGCTCGGGACAGGTGGAGACCCAGTACTTC	CASSSGQVETQYF
TRBV7-3	TRBJ2-3	NA	TRBD1	TGTGCCAGCAGCCCGGACAGGGGTACAGATACGCAGTATTTT	CASSPDRGTDTQYF
TRBV5-4	TRBJ2-1	NA	TRBD2	TGTGCCAGCAGCTCGGGACTAGCGGGAGGGCCAACCTACAATGAGCAGTTCTTC	CASSSGLAGGPTYNEQFF
TRBV28	TRBJ1-4	NA	NA	TGTGCCAGCAGTTTAATGGCAGGGGTATGGGGTGAAAAACTGTTTTTT	CASSLMAGVWGEKLFF
TRBV19	TRBJ1-1	few	TRBD1	TGTGCCAGTAGTATCCGAGGACAGGGAGAGAACACTGAAGCTTTCTTT	CASSIRGQGENTEAFF
TRBV29-1	TRBJ2-4	NA	TRBD1	TGCAGCGTAGAGAATCCGGGACAGAGAAACATTCAGTACTTC	CSVENPGQRNIQYF
TRBV28	TRBJ1-5	NA	NA	TGTGCCAGCAGTTCCGTGTTGTCCCAGCATTTT	CASSSVLSQHF
TRBV10-3	TRBJ2-1	NA	TRBD2	TGTGCCATCGCCCAAGGACTAGCGGGAGGGATTGAGCAGTTCTTC	CAIAQGLAGGIEQFF
TRBV27	TRBJ1-1	NA	TRBD1	TGTGCCAGCAGTTCCTCCGGGACAGGGGTCGGAGCTTTCTTT	CASSSSGTGVGAFF
TRBV7-2	TRBJ1-2	NA	NA	TGTGCCAGCAGCTTAGGTCCTATAAACTATGGCTACACCTTC	CASSLGPINYGYTF
TRBV5-1	TRBJ2-1	NA	TRBD2	TGCGCCAGCAGCTTGGTGGGACTAGCGGGAGGAGGGTCCTACAATGAGCAGTTCTTC	CASSLVGLAGGGSYNEQFF
TRBV5-6	TRBJ1-1	once	NA	TGTGCCAGCAGCCTTGTGAGAGGGATGAACACTGAAGCTTTCTTT	CASSLVRGMNTEAFF
TRBV11-3	TRBJ2-3	few	TRBD1	TGTGCCAGCAGCACCGGACAGGTCACAGATACGCAGTATTTT	CASSTGQVTDTQYF
TRBV7-9	TRBJ2-1	NA	TRBD2	TGTGCCAGCAGCTCGACTAGCGGGAGTATTGGTGAGCAGTTCTTC	CASSSTSGSIGEQFF
TRBV7-7	TRBJ2-5	few	NA	TGTGCCAGCAGCTTAGGTACCAGGGGACAAGAGACCCAGTACTTC	CASSLGTRGQETQYF
TRBV20-1	TRBJ2-1	NA	TRBD2	TGCAGTGCTCGGTCGGGAGGTGAGCAGTTCTTC	CSARSGGEQFF
TRBV27	TRBJ2-1	NA	NA	TGTGCCAGCAGTTTTTTGGCGGGACCTTACAATGAGCAGTTCTTC	CASSFLAGPYNEQFF
TRBV9	TRBJ2-3	NA	NA	TGTGCCAGCAGCGCGATGCGGGTGGAAGATACGCAGTATTTT	CASSAMRVEDTQYF
TRBV4-3	TRBJ1-5	few	NA	TGCGCCAGCAGCCAAGATCGATACAGGCCGAATCAGCCCCAGCATTTT	CASSQDRYRPNQPQHF
TRBV24-1	TRBJ1-6	NA	NA	TGTGCCACCAGTGATTTGGATGGCCATTCACCCCTCCACTTT	CATSDLDGHSPLHF
TRBV19	TRBJ2-6	NA	NA	TGTGCCAGTAAGCTTGGAGGGAGGCCTGGGGCCAACGTCCTGACTTTC	CASKLGGRPGANVLTF
TRBV7-2	TRBJ2-2	NA	NA	TGTGCCAGCAGCTTAGAGGGGTCCGGGGAGCTGTTTTTT	CASSLEGSGELFF
TRBV15	TRBJ1-1	once	TRBD1	TGTGCCACCAGCAGAGGACAGGGCCTAGGCGGCACTGAAGCTTTCTTT	CATSRGQGLGGTEAFF
TRBV6-6	TRBJ1-2	once	NA	TGTGCCAGCAGTGGACTGAATACCTATGGCTACACCTTC	CASSGLNTYGYTF
TRBV7-2	TRBJ2-1	NA	NA	TGTGCCAGCAGCGACAAAAGCGGGTGGGGGGATGAGCAGTTCTTC	CASSDKSGWGDEQFF
TRBV30	TRBJ1-3	NA	NA	TGTGCCTGGAGTGGAACCACAAACGGGGTTCCCTCTGGAAACACCATATATTTT	CAWSGTTNGVPSGNTIYF
TRBV18	TRBJ1-5	few	NA	TGTGCCAGCTCACAAGGCAGGGGCGCGGAACAGCCCCAGCATTTT	CASSQGRGAEQPQHF
TRBV9	TRBJ1-4	NA	TRBD1	TGTGCCAGCAGCGTAGGGACAGGGAGTGGTGAAAAACTGTTTTTT	CASSVGTGSGEKLFF
TRBV9	TRBJ2-1	NA	TRBD1	TGTGCCAGCAGCGTAGGGACAGGGCCAAATGAGCAGTTCTTC	CASSVGTGPNEQFF
TRBV6-6	TRBJ1-5	NA	NA	TGTGCCAGCAGTTACTCGTTGGGGAGGGATCAGCCCCAGCATTTT	CASSYSLGRDQPQHF
TRBV5-1	TRBJ1-4	NA	TRBD1	TGCGCCAGCAGCTTGGCCGGACAGGGGGCGATTTTTAGTGAAAAACTGTTTTTT	CASSLAGQGAIFSEKLFF
TRBV29-1	TRBJ2-5	NA	NA	TGCAGCGTTGTATCCATGGCAGGGGTAGAGACCCAGTACTTC	CSVVSMAGVETQYF
TRBV19	TRBJ1-5	NA	NA	TGTGCCTCCTGCTTCCAGGGAAAAAACAATCAGCCCCAGCATTTT	CASCFQGKNNQPQHF
TRBV20-1	TRBJ2-2	NA	TRBD2	TGCAGTGCTGGACTAGTGGGGGAGCTGTTTTTT	CSAGLVGELFF
TRBV6-5	TRBJ1-1	NA	NA	TGTGCCAGCAGCTATGAAGCTGAAGCTTTCTTT	CASSYEAEAFF
TRBV11-2	TRBJ2-5	few	NA	TGTGCCAGCAGCCCCACCGGGAATCAAGAGACCCAGTACTTC	CASSPTGNQETQYF
TRBV6-1	TRBJ1-2	many	NA	TGTGCCAGCAGTGATTCAGGCTATGGCTACACCTTC	CASSDSGYGYTF
TRBV27	TRBJ1-2	NA	NA	TGTGCCAGCAGTTATAAGACAGGAGAGTATGGCTACACCTTC	CASSYKTGEYGYTF
TRBV24-1	TRBJ2-3	NA	TRBD1	TGTGCCACCAGTGACCGTGGGACAGGAGGGTCCGCAGATACGCAGTATTTT	CATSDRGTGGSADTQYF
TRBV16	TRBJ1-2	few	NA	TGTGCCAGCGATTCAGGGGCAGGAGGCTACACCTTC	CASDSGAGGYTF
TRBV3-1/TRBV3-2	TRBJ1-1	once	TRBD1	TGTGCCAGCAGCCCAGCCCGAGGGCAGGGGGTCACTGAAGCTTTCTTT	CASSPARGQGVTEAFF
TRBV7-9	TRBJ1-6	NA	NA	TGTGCCAGCAGCTTTCTGAAAGTGACGGGAAGGTCCTATAATTCACCCCTCCACTTT	CASSFLKVTGRSYNSPLHF
TRBV7-7	TRBJ2-1	once	NA	TGTGCTAGCAGCTTAGCGGCAGGGATCTCCAATGAGCAGTTCTTC	CASSLAAGISNEQFF
TRBV2	TRBJ1-2	NA	NA	TGTGCCAGCAGTGAACATCCAGGGTCTGGCTACACCTTC	CASSEHPGSGYTF
TRBV12-3/TRBV12-4	TRBJ1-1	NA	TRBD1	TGTGCCAGTGACAGGGGGCTGAACACTGAAGCTTTCTTT	CASDRGLNTEAFF
TRBV2	TRBJ2-5	NA	NA	TGTGCCAGCAGTGAACCCCCGGGAGAGACCCAGTACTTC	CASSEPPGETQYF
TRBV3-1/TRBV3-2	TRBJ1-2	NA	NA	TGTGCCAGCAGCTTAGACCAGGGGTACTATGGCTACACCTTC	CASSLDQGYYGYTF
TRBV3-1/TRBV3-2	TRBJ1-5	NA	NA	TGTGCCAGCAGCCAAGCCCGGCAGGGGCCCCAGCATTTT	CASSQARQGPQHF
TRBV7-9	TRBJ1-6	NA	NA	TGTGCCAGCAGCTTAAAGGGGCACAATTCACCCCTCCACTTT	CASSLKGHNSPLHF
TRBV6-1	TRBJ1-3	NA	NA	TGTGCCAGCAGTGAAGCCTCGGGGGGGGGAAACACCATATATTTT	CASSEASGGGNTIYF
TRBV28	TRBJ2-3	NA	TRBD1	TGTGCCAGCAGCCCCCCGGACAGGGTCTTACATAGTCTGGATTTT	CASSPPDRVLHSLDF
TRBV30	TRBJ2-5	NA	NA	TGTGCCTGGACCAGGGGAGGGGAGACCCAGTACTTC	CAWTRGGETQYF
TRBV9	TRBJ1-2	NA	TRBD1	TGTGCCAGCAGCGTAGGGTGGACAGGGGGCGATGGAAATGGCTACACCTTC	CASSVGWTGGDGNGYTF
TRBV5-4	TRBJ2-3	NA	TRBD2	TGTGCCAGCAGCTTGCGGGCGGGAGTAGTAGATACGCAGTATTTT	CASSLRAGVVDTQYF
TRBV5-1	TRBJ2-2	NA	NA	TGCGCCAGCAGCTCACAGTACACCGGGGAGCTGTTTTTT	CASSSQYTGELFF
TRBV30	TRBJ2-1	NA	NA	TGTGCCTGGAGTCAACAGGGCAGGGGTAAAGATGAGCAGTTCTTC	CAWSQQGRGKDEQFF
TRBV19	TRBJ1-2	once	NA	TGTGCCAGTAGTACATGGACAGAAGAAGATGGCTACACCTTC	CASSTWTEEDGYTF
TRBV9	TRBJ1-2	NA	NA	TGTGCCAGCAGGGCTGAAGGAACAGGGCCCCACTATGGCTACACCTTC	CASRAEGTGPHYGYTF